The next 27 T cell receptor beta chains were all read from a single sample in a study of T cells after posttransplantation cyclophosphamide. The data were produced by immunoSEQ multiplex PCR, yet TCRdb's version contains in-frame clones alone and is incomplete. Seen here are under 75,000 clones, 93% observed once, and the top ten hold 2.5% to 3%. The sequenced material came from PBMCs. These receptors came from a woman in her thirties in good health and a related stem cell transplant donor.

CDR3 bases: TGTGCCAGTAGTATGGACCTAGCCAAAAACATTCAGTACTTC. It specifies CASSMDLAKNIQYF. This chain links TRBV19 with TRBJ2-4; the D is unclear. The V end was cut by 3 bases, the J end by 0 bases, with 6 bases between. Germline V gene sequence: CDR1 LNHDA, CDR2 SQIVND (reference sequence). This CDR3 has 14 residues.

The chain combines TRBV2 with TRBJ1-1, with 7 nucleotides matching TRBD1. V shed 6 bases and J 3 bases; nucleotides not matched to a gene: 13. The CDR3 runs to 16 residues. Germline CDR1 and CDR2: SNHLY and FYNNEI. The DNA of the CDR3 is TGTGCCAGCAGACTAAGACAGGGAGCCGGGGACACTGAAGCTTTCTTT. This codes for CASRLRQGAGDTEAFF.

The rearrangement links TRBV18 to TRBJ1-2; weak D call: TRBD1 (6 bases). Germline V lookup: CDR1 KGHSH, CDR2 LQKENI. The V and J ends lost 0 bases and 4 bases respectively, with 9 bases between them. The CDR3 is made up of 14 amino acids. As DNA, the CDR3 is TGTGCCAGCTCACCACCACAGGGACCCTATGGCTACACCTTC. It specifies CASSPPQGPYGYTF. The variable domain in full, completed from reference TRBV18 and TRBJ1-2, reads NAGVMQNPRHLVRRRGQEARLRCSPMKGHSHVYWYRQLPEEGLKFMVYLQKENIIDESGMPKERFSAEFPKEGPSILRIQQVVRGDSAAYFCASSPPQGPYGYTFGSGTRLTVV.

This rearrangement joins TRBV7-9 to TRBJ1-2; 9 bases are shared with TRBD1. This CDR3 spans 15 amino acids. J was trimmed by 2 bases and V by 6 bases; bases with no gene match: 7. From germline, CDR1 is SEHNR and CDR2 FQNEAQ (reference sequence). The CDR3 DNA reads as TGTGCCAGCAGTGGGGGACAGGGATCCAACTATGGCTACACCTTC. Translated, it gives CASSGGQGSNYGYTF.

The chain combines TRBV5-1 with TRBJ1-2; weak D call: TRBD1 (5 bases). CDR3 length equals 13 residues. CDR1 is SGHRS and CDR2 is YFSETQ in the germline V gene. The V end was cut by 4 bases, the J end by 3 bases, with 10 bases between. CDR3 nucleotides: TGCGCCAGCAGCCGAGGGGTCGACTATGGCTACACCTTC. Translating gives CASSRGVDYGYTF.

This chain links TRBV7-9 with TRBJ2-1; 13 nucleotides align to TRBD2. Germline V CDR1 and CDR2: SEHNR, FQNEAQ (reference sequence). After removal of 5 bases from V and 7 bases from J, the junction contained 8 bases not matched to a gene. The CDR3 consists of 16 residues. The CDR3 is CASSRRGTSGANEQFF. The CDR3 DNA reads TGTGCCAGCAGCCGTCGTGGGACTAGCGGGGCTAATGAGCAGTTCTTC.

The chain couples TRBV2 to TRBJ2-3, with 7 bases identical to TRBD1. This CDR3 is 16 amino acids long. Per germline, CDR1 SNHLY and CDR2 FYNNEI. Trimming removed 4 bases from V and 2 bases from J; junction bases left unmatched: 9. The CDR3 loop reads CASSAPTGVNTDTQYF. CDR3 nucleotides: TGTGCCAGCAGTGCTCCAACAGGGGTCAACACAGATACGCAGTATTTT.

The rearrangement uses TRBV5-1 and TRBJ1-5; D call uncertain. V lost 0 bases and J 6 bases, leaving 7 bases between the germline ends. Germline loops: CDR1 SGHRS, CDR2 YFSETQ. This CDR3 comprises 13 residues. CDR3 amino acids: CASSLEKGQPQHF. The DNA of the CDR3 is TGCGCCAGCAGCTTGGAGAAGGGTCAGCCCCAGCATTTT. The entire variable domain, with the rest obtained from reference TRBV5-1 and TRBJ1-5, is as follows: KAGVTQTPRYLIKTRGQQVTLSCSPISGHRSVSWYQQTPGQGLQFLFEYFSETQRNKGNFPGRFSGRQFSNSRSEMNVSTLELGDSALYLCASSLEKGQPQHFGDGTRLSIL.

The chain carries TRBV29-1 and TRBJ1-5; D unresolved. The germline V and J ends were trimmed by 4 bases and 0 bases, with 7 bases remaining between them. CDR3 length equals 13 residues. Germline values: CDR1 SQVTM, CDR2 ANQGSEA. The DNA of the CDR3 is TGCAGCGTTGCAGAAGATAGCAATCAGCCCCAGCATTTT. Protein sequence: CSVAEDSNQPQHF.

This clone has more than one count but fewer than ten. Other nucleotide sequences from this sample produce the same CDR3. This rearrangement joins TRBV14 to TRBJ1-1; 7 bases fit TRBD1. This CDR3 comprises 15 residues. Germline values: CDR1 SGHDN, CDR2 FVKESK. V dropped 2 bases and J dropped 1; count of bases not matched to a gene: 4. The CDR3 spells CASSQRTGWNTEAFF. The CDR3 DNA follows: TGTGCCAGCAGCCAACGGACAGGCTGGAACACTGAAGCTTTCTTT.

This sequence joins TRBV18 and TRBJ2-5; the D gene is possibly TRBD2 (6 bases). V lost 1 base, J lost 5 bases, and 14 bases lay in between. The CDR3 spans 15 residues. The germline V gene encodes CDR1 KGHSH and CDR2 LQKENI. The CDR3 protein is CASSPQMGGSETQYF. The CDR3 DNA follows: TGTGCCAGCTCACCACAAATGGGGGGATCGGAGACCCAGTACTTC.

The V and J genes are TRBV28 and TRBJ2-1; tentatively, D is TRBD1 (6 bases). The CDR3 has 16 amino acids. V was pared by 4 bases and J by 8 bases, with 21 bases between. Germline CDR1 MDHEN, CDR2 SYDVKM. The CDR3 region is CASSYHRVRGGDEQFF. Written as DNA, the CDR3 is TGTGCCAGCAGTTACCACAGGGTTCGGGGCGGCGATGAGCAGTTCTTC.

The chain recombines TRBV6-5 with TRBJ2-7, with 7 bases matching TRBD1. Germline lookup yields CDR1 MNHEY and CDR2 SVGAGI. The CDR3 runs to 14 residues. Trimming removed 7 bases from V and 1 base from J; junction bases left unmatched: 7. Written as DNA, the CDR3 is TGTGCCAGCACCCAGGACAGGACGTCCTACGAGCAGTACTTC. Protein product: CASTQDRTSYEQYF.

The chain has TRBV27 and TRBJ1-2; D perhaps matches TRBD1 (5 bases). Trimming removed 3 bases from V and 0 bases from J, with 8 bases in between. The germline gives CDR1 MNHEY, CDR2 SMNVEV (reference sequence). There are 14 residues in the CDR3. The DNA for the CDR3 is TGTGCCAGCAGTTTCCGCAGGGCTAACTATGGCTACACCTTC. Protein product: CASSFRRANYGYTF.

This chain connects TRBV18 to TRBJ1-1, with 8 bases matching TRBD1. The CDR3 runs to 15 residues. Germline values: CDR1 KGHSH, CDR2 LQKENI. V was pared by 0 bases and J by 4 bases, with 4 bases of the junction left unmatched. The CDR3 region has the DNA TGTGCCAGCTCACCACCCGGACAGGGTAGCACTGAAGCTTTCTTT. Translating gives CASSPPGQGSTEAFF.

The genes are TRBV4-1 and TRBJ2-1; 9 bases map to TRBD1. The CDR3 loop spans 16 amino acids. CDR1 and CDR2 (germline): MGHRA, YSYEKL. J lost 9 bases, V lost 4 bases, and 13 bases had no gene match. CDR3 coding DNA: TGCGCCAGCAGCCCCGGGACAGGGCTACAATCTATTGAGCAGTTCTTC. As protein: CASSPGTGLQSIEQFF.

This chain joins TRBV2 and TRBJ2-7, with D hard to call. The V gene lost 7 bases and the J gene lost 3 bases, with 7 bases spanning the gap. Germline loops: CDR1 SNHLY, CDR2 FYNNEI. This CDR3 comprises 11 residues. This CDR3 is CASTYSYEQYF. The CDR3 DNA reads TGTGCCAGCACCTACAGCTACGAGCAGTACTTC.

The chain has TRBV6-5 and TRBJ2-3; D ambiguous. The germline V gene has CDR1 MNHEY and CDR2 SVGAGI. The CDR3 consists of 12 residues. Trimming shortened V by 6 bases and J by 7 bases, and 11 bases separated the two germline ends. CDR3 DNA: TGTGCCAGCAGCCAAAGTGGATATACGCAGTATTTT. Translating it yields CASSQSGYTQYF.

V and J are TRBV13 and TRBJ1-1; D might be TRBD1 (5 bases). CDR3 length equals 15 residues. Germline CDR1 PRHDT, CDR2 FYEKMQ (reference sequence). V lost 0 bases to trimming and J lost 1 base, with 9 bases between them. CDR3 loop: CASSLGLGGNTEAFF. CDR3 DNA sequence: TGTGCCAGCAGCTTAGGCCTCGGGGGGAACACTGAAGCTTTCTTT.

In its sample, this clone was seen once. The chain carries TRBV9 and TRBJ2-7; D gene uncertain. The CDR3 runs 13 residues. The V end lost 2 bases, the J end lost 3 bases, and 9 bases lay between the germline ends. Germline V gene sequence: CDR1 SGDLS, CDR2 YYNGEE. CDR3 nucleotide sequence: TGTGCCAGCAGCGTGAGCAGTGGCTACGAGCAGTACTTC. Its protein product is CASSVSSGYEQYF.

The chain couples TRBV2 to TRBJ2-2, with a possible D match to TRBD1 (5 bases). Between the trimmed V and J ends, which lost 10 bases and 0 bases, there was a span of 12 bases. CDR1 and CDR2 from the germline V gene are SNHLY and FYNNEI. The CDR3 sequence is 14 residues long. CDR3 nucleotides: TGTGCCACCAAAGGGGTGGCGAACACCGGGGAGCTGTTTTTT. As protein: CATKGVANTGELFF. Full variable domain (missing parts from reference TRBV2 and TRBJ2-2): EPEVTQTPSHQVTQMGQEVILRCVPISNHLYFYWYRQILGQKVEFLVSFYNNEISEKSEIFDDQFSVERPDGSNFTLKIRSTKLEDSAMYFCATKGVANTGELFFGEGSRLTVL.

On this clone itself: Within the sample, other DNA sequences also encode this same CDR3. The rearrangement uses TRBV4-1 and TRBJ2-3, with 12 bases fitting TRBD2. Germline CDR1 is MGHRA and CDR2 is YSYEKL. The J segment lost 3 bases and the V segment lost 0 bases, leaving 7 bases of the junction unmatched. This CDR3 spans 18 amino acids. This CDR3 reads CASSQEGLAGGRTDTQYF. Written as DNA, the CDR3 is TGCGCCAGCAGCCAAGAAGGTCTAGCGGGGGGGCGGACAGATACGCAGTATTTT.

This chain uses TRBV5-6 with TRBJ2-1; TRBD2 agrees at 12 bases. With V trimmed by 5 bases and J by 8 bases, 5 bases remained unmatched. From germline, CDR1 is SGHDT and CDR2 YYEEEE. The CDR3 sequence is 14 residues long. The CDR3, as DNA: TGTGCCAGCAGGCTAGCGGGGGGGCGTCATGAGCAGTTCTTC. Protein: CASRLAGGRHEQFF.

The chain couples TRBV30 to TRBJ2-1; possible D gene TRBD2, 5 bases. This CDR3 comprises 13 residues. The germline V and J ends were trimmed by 1 base and 4 bases, with 8 bases remaining between them. Germline V gene sequence: CDR1 GTSNPN, CDR2 SVGIG (reference sequence). The DNA for the CDR3 is TGTGCCTGGAGTGGGAGGAGGTACAATGAGCAGTTCTTC. Protein sequence: CAWSGRRYNEQFF.

This sequence joins TRBV6-4 and TRBJ2-1; 8 nucleotides match TRBD2. Germline loops: CDR1 MRHNA, CDR2 SNTAGT. This CDR3 has 15 residues. V lost 0 bases and J lost 10; bases outside the gene matches: 8. Written as DNA, the CDR3 is TGTGCCAGCAGTGACTCAAGCGGGGGAGGCGGGGAGCAGTTCTTC. Its protein product is CASSDSSGGGGEQFF.

The genes are TRBV11-3 and TRBJ2-5; D possibly corresponds to TRBD2 (6 bases). The CDR3 is made up of 14 amino acids. Looked up from germline, CDR1 is SGHNT and CDR2 is YENEEA. V was trimmed by 4 bases and J by 1 base, leaving 10 bases between them. The CDR3 reads CASSSRDSQETQYF. The CDR3 DNA is TGTGCCAGCAGCTCACGGGACTCCCAAGAGACCCAGTACTTC.

The V gene is TRBV5-1, the J gene TRBJ2-3, with D tentatively TRBD1 or TRBD2 (6 bases each). The CDR3 is 16 residues long. Germline-derived CDR1 and CDR2 are SGHRS and YFSETQ. The V and J ends lost 0 bases and 3 bases respectively, with 14 bases between them. CDR3 region: CASSLEGGPRTDTQYF. In DNA form, the CDR3 reads TGCGCCAGCAGCTTGGAAGGGGGGCCCAGGACAGATACGCAGTATTTT.